This passage covers 22 T cell receptor beta chains from one sample sequenced in a study of low-dose radiotherapy and immunotherapy resistance in tumors. Alpha- and beta-chain coverage of first-strand cDNA came from TRAV- and TRBV-specific primers. The TCRs were subjected to amplification over around 19 PCR cycles employing a constant-region primer in conjunction with a V-primer adapter. MiXCR, run by TCRdb on the reads, gives a single entry per CDR3 protein. The profile shows almost 45,000 distinct CDR3 sequences, around a quarter of them singletons. Described time point: after trial treatment. The treatment: LDRT plus nivolumab, ipilimumab, low-dose cyclophosphamide and aspirin (RACIN trial). Material: PBMCs, obtained after low-dose radiotherapy plus immunotherapy. The receptors originated from a male donor with prostate cancer.

This clonotype is medium-sized within its sample. The chain is built from TRBV29-1 and TRBJ2-5, with D unclear. V was trimmed by 6 bases and J by 5 bases, leaving 13 bases between them. The CDR3 is 12 amino acids. Germline CDR1 reads SQVTM; CDR2 reads ANQGSEA. CDR3: CSVSGPPETQYF. DNA for the CDR3: TGCAGCGTGTCAGGACCCCCGGAGACCCAGTACTTC. Drawing the rest from reference TRBV29-1 and TRBJ2-5, the complete variable domain is SAVISQKPSRDICQRGTSLTIQCQVDSQVTMMFWYRQQPGQSLTLIATANQGSEATYESGFVIDKFPISRPNLTFSTLTVSNMSPEDSSIYLCSVSGPPETQYFGPGTRLLVL.

This clonotype was counted many times. The CDR3 sequence is CASSLAAAKNIQYF. CDR3 nucleotide sequence: TGTGCCAGCAGCTTGGCGGCAGCCAAAAACATTCAGTACTTC. The V and J genes are TRBV5-5 and TRBJ2-4; D not certain. Germline V gene data show CDR1 as SGHKS and CDR2 as YYEKEE (reference sequence). This CDR3 is built from 14 residues. The V end was cut by 0 bases, the J end by 0 bases, with 4 bases between. The full variable domain, its missing parts supplied by reference TRBV5-5 and TRBJ2-4, is DAGVTQSPTHLIKTRGQQVTLRCSPISGHKSVSWYQQVLGQGPQFIFQYYEKEERGRGNFPDRFSARQFPNYSSELNVNALLLGDSALYLCASSLAAAKNIQYFGAGTRLSVL.

Many counts were recorded for this clonotype. V usage is TRBV20-1 and J usage is TRBJ2-7; D is unresolved. The CDR3 is 11 amino acids. Germline V gene lookup returns CDR1 DFQATT and CDR2 SNEGSKA (reference sequence). CDR3 bases: TGCAGCGCTCTGGGGAACTACGAGCAGTACTTC. It encodes CSALGNYEQYF.

This clonotype was recorded many times. J is TRBJ2-7 and V is TRBV20-1; 10 positions match TRBD2. V lost 5 bases to trimming and J lost 6 bases; unmatched junction nucleotides: 10. Germline V gene sequence: CDR1 DFQATT, CDR2 SNEGSKA (reference sequence). CDR3 size: 14 residues. CDR3 bases: TGCAGTGCTGAAAAACTAGCGGGAAACTCCGAGCAGTACTTC. It codes for CSAEKLAGNSEQYF.

This clonotype is medium-sized (0.01 to 0.1%) within its sample. V and J are TRBV9 and TRBJ2-1; no clear D. Trimming removed 0 bases from V and 3 bases from J, with 10 bases in between. CDR3 length: 15 residues. Germline V gene lookup returns CDR1 SGDLS and CDR2 YYNGEE. The CDR3 DNA reads TGTGCCAGCAGCGTAGGCGCCGAGAACTACAATGAGCAGTTCTTC. The encoded protein is CASSVGAENYNEQFF.

Ten or more counts support this clonotype. The rearrangement links TRBV25-1 to TRBJ1-5, with D perhaps matching TRBD1 (5 bases). The length of the CDR3 is 15 residues. V lost 6 bases, J lost 2 bases, and 14 bases lay in between. Germline CDR1 reads MGHDK; CDR2 reads SYGVNS. The CDR3 protein is CASSLGTVGNQPQHF. CDR3 DNA sequence: TGTGCCAGCAGCCTCGGGACGGTGGGCAATCAGCCCCAGCATTTT.

This clonotype was recorded many times. The chain has TRBV29-1 and TRBJ1-1, with 7 nucleotides matching TRBD1. The CDR3 contains 13 residues. The trim removed 7 bases at V and 2 bases at J, leaving 7 bases unmatched. Per the germline V gene, CDR1 is SQVTM and CDR2 is ANQGSEA. The CDR3 DNA sequence: TGCAGCGCCGGGGGACAGATCAACACTGAAGCTTTCTTT. Its translation is CSAGGQINTEAFF.

This clonotype appeared many times. The chain has TRBV27 and TRBJ1-2, with D hard to call. The V gene's germline CDR1 is MNHEY and CDR2 SMNVEV (reference sequence). This CDR3 comprises 13 residues. Trimming took 6 bases from V and 4 from J, leaving 12 bases between them. CDR3 sequence: CASRPGHAYGYTF. CDR3 in DNA: TGTGCCAGCAGGCCCGGGCACGCCTATGGCTACACCTTC.

Comments on this clonotype: A far bigger clonotype differs at one base, so this is likely a read error. V usage is TRBV11-2 and J usage is TRBJ1-2, with TRBD1 matching over 9 bases. The CDR3 totals 15 residues. V shed 3 bases, J shed 8 bases, and the junction held 10 bases outside the gene matches. Germline values: CDR1 SGHAT, CDR2 FQNNGV. This CDR3 is CASSFSSGQGWGYTF. The CDR3 bases are TGTGCCAGCAGCTTTAGCTCAGGACAGGGGTGGGGCTACACCTTC.

This clonotype was seen at least ten times. The rearrangement uses TRBV28 and TRBJ1-1, with 7 nucleotides matching TRBD1. Germline CDR1 reads MDHEN; CDR2 reads SYDVKM. V lost 3 bases, J lost 6 bases, and 4 bases stayed unmatched. The CDR3 runs 13 residues. The CDR3 region is CASSLIRGSEAFF. CDR3 DNA: TGTGCCAGCAGTTTGATCAGGGGGTCTGAAGCTTTCTTT.

This clonotype occurred many times. The chain is built from TRBV3-1 and TRBJ2-5; the match to TRBD2 covers 13 bases. The J segment lost 1 base and the V segment lost 4 bases, leaving 3 bases of the junction unmatched. Germline CDR1 reads LGHDT; CDR2 reads YNNKEL (reference sequence). This CDR3 is built from 16 residues. CDR3 sequence (DNA): TGTGCCAGCAGCCCGGGACTAGCGGGACGCCAAGAGACCCAGTACTTC. It is translated as CASSPGLAGRQETQYF.

In its sample, this clonotype was seen many times. The chain couples TRBV19 to TRBJ2-2; maybe TRBD2 (6 bases). CDR1 is LNHDA, CDR2 SQIVND, per germline (reference sequence). V gave up 6 bases and J gave up 3 bases, with 11 bases separating them. The CDR3 is 14 residues long. The CDR3 sequence is CASRAGFDTGELFF. The CDR3 bases are TGTGCCAGTAGGGCGGGGTTCGACACCGGGGAGCTGTTTTTT.

This clonotype showed up many times. The J gene is TRBJ2-5, the V gene TRBV20-1, with 11 bases lining up with TRBD2. The CDR3 length is 15 residues. V was clipped by 6 bases and J by 6 bases; unmatched bases: 12. The V gene's germline CDR1 is DFQATT and CDR2 SNEGSKA (reference sequence). CDR3 in amino acids: CSAEGLAGGEKTQYF. Here the CDR3 DNA reads TGCAGTGCCGAGGGCCTAGCGGGAGGCGAGAAGACCCAGTACTTC.

The chain recombines TRBV11-2 with TRBJ2-3; D is unclear. Germline V lookup: CDR1 SGHAT, CDR2 FQNNGV. The CDR3 is made up of 14 amino acids. V lost 6 bases, J lost 0 bases, and 10 bases lay in between. The CDR3 DNA sequence: TGTGCCAGCAGGGAAAGGTTAAGCACAGATACGCAGTATTTT. This gives the protein CASRERLSTDTQYF. The full variable domain, rest sourced from reference TRBV11-2 and TRBJ2-3, is EAGVAQSPRYKIIEKRQSVAFWCNPISGHATLYWYQQILGQGPKLLIQFQNNGVVDDSQLPKDRFSAERLKGVDSTLKIQPAKLEDSAVYLCASRERLSTDTQYFGPGTRLTVL.

This clonotype was observed many times. The V and J genes are TRBV19 and TRBJ2-7; 9 nucleotides agree with TRBD1. This CDR3 contains 16 residues. Unmatched junction bases numbered 8, after V lost 3 bases and J lost 2 bases. Germline lookup yields CDR1 LNHDA and CDR2 SQIVND (reference sequence). For the CDR3, the DNA is TGTGCCAGTAGTATGCCACAGGGGGCGAGACCCTACGAGCAGTACTTC. This translates into CASSMPQGARPYEQYF.

A single count supports this clonotype. J is TRBJ2-5 and V is TRBV4-2, with 11 bases that match TRBD2. With 0 bases clipped from V and 5 bases from J, the junction kept 5 bases outside the gene matches. Germline CDR1 LGHNA, CDR2 YNFKEQ. The CDR3 totals 16 residues. The CDR3 sequence is CASSQDTSGSRETQYF. Here the CDR3 DNA reads TGTGCCAGCAGCCAAGATACTAGCGGGAGCCGGGAGACCCAGTACTTC.

This chain links TRBV12-3 or TRBV12-4 with TRBJ2-1, with TRBD1 matching over 9 bases. V shed 5 bases and J 9 bases; nucleotides not matched to a gene: 11. This CDR3 is built from 15 residues. CDR3 sequence (DNA): TGTGCCAGCAGTCCAGGGGGGGACAGGGATATTGAGCAGTTCTTC. This translates into CASSPGGDRDIEQFF.

Ten or more counts support this clonotype. The chain is built from TRBV6-2 or TRBV6-3 and TRBJ2-5, with no clear D. V was trimmed by 5 bases and J by 7 bases, leaving 8 bases between them. Germline-derived CDR1 and CDR2 are MNHEY and SVGEGT. This CDR3 has 11 amino acids. Here the CDR3 reads CASSAPGTQYF. CDR3 coding DNA: TGTGCCAGCAGTGCCCCCGGGACCCAGTACTTC.

This chain links TRBV7-2 with TRBJ2-3; 13 positions match TRBD2. J lost 8 bases, V lost 5 bases, and 10 bases had no gene match. The CDR3 is 16 amino acids. Looked up from germline, CDR1 is SGHTA and CDR2 is FQGNSA. The CDR3 protein is CASSLTSGGAPGTQYF. CDR3 nucleotide sequence: TGTGCCAGCAGCCTAACTAGCGGGGGGGCGCCGGGTACGCAGTATTTT.

This clonotype showed up many times. This sequence joins TRBV6-6 and TRBJ1-1, with D perhaps matching TRBD1 (6 bases). Germline V lookup: CDR1 MNHNY, CDR2 SVGAGI (reference sequence). The CDR3 runs 16 residues. Trimming took 1 base from V and 7 from J, leaving 19 bases between them. The CDR3 loop reads CASSYLGVLGGDEAFF. Written as DNA, the CDR3 is TGTGCCAGCAGTTACTTGGGGGTTTTAGGGGGGGATGAAGCTTTCTTT.

This chain joins TRBV10-1 and TRBJ2-4, with 7 bases that match TRBD1. The V gene's germline CDR1 is WNHNN and CDR2 SYGVQD (reference sequence). J gave up 1 base and V 2 bases, and 8 bases lay outside the gene matches. The CDR3 sequence is 17 residues long. The CDR3 loop reads CASSEIDRDAAKNIQYF. CDR3 in DNA: TGCGCCAGCAGTGAGATCGACAGGGATGCGGCCAAAAACATTCAGTACTTC.

This clonotype occurred a few times. The chain uses TRBV28 and TRBJ2-3; D is uncertain. V was shortened by 7 bases and J by 1 base, with 6 bases between the two germline ends. Germline V gene data show CDR1 as MDHEN and CDR2 as SYDVKM. CDR3 length: 12 residues. Here the CDR3 reads CASTRGTDTQYF. CDR3 sequence (DNA): TGTGCCAGCACCCGAGGCACAGATACGCAGTATTTT.